This T cell receptor beta chain was captured by sequencing in a study of control samples from healthy donors and cancer patients. Measured with immunoSEQ multiplex PCR; TCRdb has only the in-frame clones, and not every one. The sample holds roughly 130,000 clones, less than 95% seen once. This TCR came from a man between 18 and 35 years old in good health. The source material was blood.

The CDR3 loop reads CASSTSGGTEAFF. The CDR3 nucleotides are TGTGCCAGCAGTACCTCGGGGGGCACTGAAGCTTTCTTT. The chain uses TRBV6-5 and TRBJ1-1, with D perhaps TRBD1 (5 bases). The V and J ends lost 5 bases and 4 bases respectively, with 11 bases between them. Germline CDR1 is MNHEY and CDR2 is SVGAGI. The CDR3 runs to 13 residues.